This T cell receptor (beta chain) was sequenced for a study of T cells in localized non-small cell lung cancer. Method: immunoSEQ multiplex PCR; TCRdb's copy keeps in-frame clones and lacks some. The table shows thousands of clones, with approximately 20% occurring only once. The V end was cut by 2 bases, the J end by 1 base, with 5 bases between. The CDR3 covers 13 residues. Germline assignment: CDR1 KGHSH and CDR2 LQKENI. This clone was counted a few times. Specimen: lung tumor tissue, collected before any cancer treatment. The receptor comes from a female donor at least 60 years old with stage II lung adenocarcinoma. This chain uses TRBV18 with TRBJ1-1; D is ambiguous. Here the CDR3 reads CASSPGRNTEAFF. The CDR3 coding sequence is TGTGCCAGCTCACCAGGCCGGAACACTGAAGCTTTCTTT.